This T cell receptor beta chain was documented in a study of blood T cell repertoires in COVID-19. Background on the study: Acute-phase and convalescent COVID-19 samples originated in the United States, Italy and Spain.

As to this clone: Because it lacks the conserved phenylalanine or tryptophan at the end, this CDR3 is likely a read error. The limits of the CDR3 on the DNA are not certain, so only TCRdb's listed CDR3 is given.

Under the authors' procedure: Reference gene primer amplification gave nucleated cell count estimates. This table comes from immunoSEQ multiplex PCR, and its TCRdb copy is limited to in-frame clones, with some not included. The V and J calls and clone size come from that table; D and trimming were worked out from the DNA. Of about 190,000 clones listed, 84% are singletons. The clonotype comes from a human donor in a cohort sampled during active COVID-19. Material: peripheral blood.

The CDR3 sequence is CASSQGSRNSGGATI. This chain links TRBV3-1 (or the pseudogene TRBV3-2) with TRBJ2-7; no check of the table's D call, TRBD2, against the DNA was made. From its first to its last residue, the CDR3 has 15 amino acids. Germline CDR1 is LGHDT and CDR2 is YNNKEL (reference sequence).